This T cell receptor (beta chain) emerged from a study of control samples from healthy donors and cancer patients. Method: immunoSEQ multiplex PCR; TCRdb's copy keeps in-frame clones and lacks some. Of 120,000 or so clones in the sample, over 75% are singletons; the top ten hold 2.9%. Only one count was recorded for this clone. V shed 6 bases and J 4 bases; nucleotides not matched to a gene: 5. Germline CDR1 is MDHEN and CDR2 is SYDVKM. The CDR3 extends over 13 amino acids. Sequenced: blood. The V call is TRBV28, the J call TRBJ1-2; 7 nucleotides align to TRBD1. The receptor comes from a man aged 60-69 years in good health. In DNA form, the CDR3 reads TGTGCCAGCAGACAGGGACAGTCCTATGGCTACACCTTC. Encoded protein: CASRQGQSYGYTF.